Below, 2 T cell receptor beta chains from the same sample are listed, as sequenced in a study of shared clonotypes between healthy human individuals. The method was immunoSEQ multiplex PCR; TCRdb's version includes in-frame clones alone and lacks a portion of them. The sample gives 650,000 to 800,000 clones, around 92% of which show up once; approximately 22% is in the top ten. Naivety among CD8 cells was defined by CD45RO negativity and positive CCR7 selection, thereby excluding terminally differentiated effector memory CD45RA+ cells. The sample taken for sequencing was naive CD8+ T cells sorted from blood. These receptors originate from a man aged 25-45 years in good health.

The chain couples TRBV6-5 to TRBJ2-7, with D possibly TRBD1 on 5 matching bases. CDR1 is MNHEY and CDR2 is SVGAGI in the germline V gene. CDR3 size: 13 residues. Trimming shortened V by 2 bases and J by 9 bases, and 14 bases separated the two germline ends. The CDR3 coding sequence is TGTGCCAGCAGTTACATTCCCAGGGAAGGGCAGTACTTC. This encodes CASSYIPREGQYF.

The gene calls are TRBV5-4 and TRBJ1-4; D is unresolved. Germline CDR1 reads SGHNT; CDR2 reads YYREEE (reference sequence). The CDR3 sequence is 13 residues long. Trimming cost V 0 bases and J 8 bases, with 8 bases left between them. CDR3: CASSLGGDEKLFF. For the CDR3, the DNA is TGTGCCAGCAGCTTGGGGGGAGACGAAAAACTGTTTTTT. Supplemented by reference TRBV5-4 and TRBJ1-4, the full variable domain reads ETGVTQSPTHLIKTRGQQVTLRCSSQSGHNTVSWYQQALGQGPQFIFQYYREEENGRGNFPPRFSGLQFPNYSSELNVNALELDDSALYLCASSLGGDEKLFFGSGTQLSVL.